This T cell receptor beta chain was retrieved from a study of technical replicates of blood from a handful of donors (dated by TCRdb to 2016 to 2017). As regards this clone: Its target antigen remains unknown. The sample holds no much larger clone one base away, and base qualities are not on file.

The CDR3 runs 17 residues from the cysteine to the phenylalanine. The read is trimmed to its CDR3 DNA, 51 bases read in frame from base 1. The library was built by means of the immunoSEQ multiplex PCR assay. TCRdb limited this immuneACCESS table to in-frame rearrangements with V and J called. A share of clones is missing; checked studies link under half to unresolved V genes, and the rest is unexplained. The sample data list about 69,000 clones, and 80% to 90% of these were observed just once. The ten largest clones capture 3.5% to 5.5% of the sample. This TCR was sampled from a human donor in good health. Some clones in this sample may be carry-over from other donors' samples. In this chain, TRBV21-1 is recombined with TRBJ2-5; the DNA was not used to check the table's D call, TRBD1. TRBV21-1 is described as a pseudogene. The material sequenced was PBMCs. The sequence in DNA is TGTGCCAGCAGCAAGAGTCCGGACAGTCCCTCCTCGGAGACCCAGTACTTC. Its coded protein is CASSKSPDSPSSETQYF.